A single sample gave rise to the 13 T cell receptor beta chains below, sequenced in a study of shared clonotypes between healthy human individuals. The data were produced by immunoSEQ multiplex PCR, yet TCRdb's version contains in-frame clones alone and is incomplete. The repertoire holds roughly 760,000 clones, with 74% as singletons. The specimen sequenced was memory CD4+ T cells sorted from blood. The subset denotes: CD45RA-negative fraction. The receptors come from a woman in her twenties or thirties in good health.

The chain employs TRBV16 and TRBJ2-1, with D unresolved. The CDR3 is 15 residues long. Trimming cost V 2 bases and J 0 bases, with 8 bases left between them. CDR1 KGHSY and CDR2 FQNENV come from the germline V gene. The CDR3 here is CASSQLSTSYNEQFF. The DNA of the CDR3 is TGTGCCAGCAGCCAACTCTCAACCTCCTACAATGAGCAGTTCTTC.

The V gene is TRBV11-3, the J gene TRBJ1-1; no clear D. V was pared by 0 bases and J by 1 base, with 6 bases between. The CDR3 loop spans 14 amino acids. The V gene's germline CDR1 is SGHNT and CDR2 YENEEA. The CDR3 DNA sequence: TGTGCCAGCAGCTTAGAGGGAAAGAACACTGAAGCTTTCTTT. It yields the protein CASSLEGKNTEAFF.

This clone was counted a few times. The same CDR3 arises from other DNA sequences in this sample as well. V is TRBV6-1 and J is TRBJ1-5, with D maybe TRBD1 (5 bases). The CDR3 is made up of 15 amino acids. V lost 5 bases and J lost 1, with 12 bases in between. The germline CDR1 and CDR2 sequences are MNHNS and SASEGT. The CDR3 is CASSPGGYSNQPQHF. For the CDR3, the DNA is TGTGCCAGCAGTCCCGGGGGTTACAGCAATCAGCCCCAGCATTTT.

The CDR3 loop is CAISESGGDTQYF. As DNA, the CDR3 is TGTGCCATCAGTGAGTCTGGAGGAGATACGCAGTATTTT. This sequence joins TRBV10-3 and TRBJ2-3; the D gene is possibly TRBD2 (5 bases). V was trimmed by 0 bases and J by 5 bases, leaving 6 bases between them. Germline CDR1 is ENHRY and CDR2 is SYGVKD. The CDR3 covers 13 residues.

CDR3 nucleotides: TGTGCCAGCAGAGTGAGCAGGCTGCATGGCTACACCTTC. It specifies CASRVSRLHGYTF. The gene calls are TRBV28 and TRBJ1-2; no clear D gene. Trimming cost V 6 bases and J 6 bases, with 14 bases left between them. The length of the CDR3 is 13 residues. The germline V gene encodes CDR1 MDHEN and CDR2 SYDVKM.

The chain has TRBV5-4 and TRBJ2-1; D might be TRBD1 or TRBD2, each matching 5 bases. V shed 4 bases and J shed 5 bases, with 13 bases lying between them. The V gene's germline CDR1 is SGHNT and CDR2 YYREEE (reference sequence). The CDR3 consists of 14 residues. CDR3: CASSRRDGDNEQFF. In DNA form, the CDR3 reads TGTGCCAGCAGCCGACGGGACGGAGACAATGAGCAGTTCTTC.

The CDR3 region is CASGPTGLLRQPQHF. In DNA form, the CDR3 reads TGTGCCAGCGGACCAACAGGGCTCCTTCGGCAGCCCCAGCATTTT. V usage is TRBV28 and J usage is TRBJ1-5; tentatively, D is TRBD1 (6 bases). From germline, CDR1 is MDHEN and CDR2 SYDVKM. CDR3 length equals 15 residues. With 8 bases removed from V and 7 bases from J, the gap between germline ends came to 21 bases.

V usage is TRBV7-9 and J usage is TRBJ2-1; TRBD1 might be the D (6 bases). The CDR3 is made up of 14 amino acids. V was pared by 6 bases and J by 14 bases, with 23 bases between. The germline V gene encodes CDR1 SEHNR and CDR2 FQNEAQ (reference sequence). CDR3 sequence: CASSSETHRDVEFF. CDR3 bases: TGTGCCAGCAGTTCCGAAACTCACAGGGATGTCGAGTTCTTC.

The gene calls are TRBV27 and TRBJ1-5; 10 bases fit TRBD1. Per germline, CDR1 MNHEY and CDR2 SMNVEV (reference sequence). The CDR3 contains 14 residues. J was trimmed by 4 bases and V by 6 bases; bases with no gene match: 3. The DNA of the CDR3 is TGTGCCAGCAGGACAGGGGGCGATAATCAGCCCCAGCATTTT. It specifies CASRTGGDNQPQHF.

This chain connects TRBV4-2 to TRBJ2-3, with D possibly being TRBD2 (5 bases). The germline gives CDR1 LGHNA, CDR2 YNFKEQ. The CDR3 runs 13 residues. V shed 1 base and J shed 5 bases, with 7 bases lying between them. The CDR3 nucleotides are TGTGCCAGCAGCCAAGGAGAGGGAGATACGCAGTATTTT. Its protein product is CASSQGEGDTQYF.

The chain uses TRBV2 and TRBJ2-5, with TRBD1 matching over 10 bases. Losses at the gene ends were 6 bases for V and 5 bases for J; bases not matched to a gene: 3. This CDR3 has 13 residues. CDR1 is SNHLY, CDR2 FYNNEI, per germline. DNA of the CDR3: TGTGCCAGCAGGACAGGGGGCCGGGAGACCCAGTACTTC. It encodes CASRTGGRETQYF.

The CDR3 here is CASSFDRVLTDTQYF. CDR3 DNA sequence: TGTGCCAGCAGCTTTGACAGGGTCCTCACAGATACGCAGTATTTT. The rearrangement uses TRBV28 and TRBJ2-3; 7 nucleotides agree with TRBD1. Germline CDR1 and CDR2: MDHEN and SYDVKM. The CDR3 length is 15 residues. Trimming cost V 6 bases and J 2 bases; bases outside gene matches: 8. The variable domain in full, with the rest retrieved from reference TRBV28 and TRBJ2-3, is DVKVTQSSRYLVKRTGEKVFLECVQDMDHENMFWYRQDPGLGLRLIYFSYDVKMKEKGDIPEGYSVSREKKERFSLILESASTNQTSMYLCASSFDRVLTDTQYFGPGTRLTVL.

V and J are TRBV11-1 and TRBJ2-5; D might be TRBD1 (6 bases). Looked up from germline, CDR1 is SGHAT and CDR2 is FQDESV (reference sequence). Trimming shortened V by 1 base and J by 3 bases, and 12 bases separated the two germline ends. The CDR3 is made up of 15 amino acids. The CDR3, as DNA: TGTGCCAGCAGCTTAGAGTGGACAGAAGAAGAGACCCAGTACTTC. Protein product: CASSLEWTEEETQYF.